A selection of T cell receptor beta chains follows, all from one sample in a study of early T cells in non-severe SARS-CoV-2 infection. One entry per CDR3 protein, called by TCRdb with MiXCR from the 5' RACE reads. The top ten hold approximately 4.5% of the sample, which has 76,000 or so distinct CDR3 sequences, 11% seen once. Sequencing input: whole blood. Receptors were obtained from an adult who was a healthcare worker with PCR-confirmed SARS-CoV-2 infection or an uninfected control (not recorded which). Each CDR3 is given with its conserved first and last residue. The D gene is left open where the match is weak. Clone size is shown for a subset of rows, as once, few, many or a class of expanded clone.

j_call clone_size d_call cdr3_length v_call cdr3_aa cdr3_nt
TRBJ2-2 many NA 13 TRBV10-1 CASSGPHGGELFF TGCGCCAGCAGTGGCCCGCACGGCGGGGAGCTGTTTTTT
TRBJ2-7 few NA 14 TRBV7-6 CASSLGRGRSEQYF TGTGCCAGCAGCTTAGGTAGGGGCCGGAGCGAGCAGTACTTC
TRBJ1-5 NA NA 17 TRBV7-8 CASSLGGGPGVNQPQHF TGTGCCAGCAGCCTAGGGGGAGGGCCTGGGGTCAATCAGCCCCAGCATTTT
TRBJ2-5 NA TRBD1 14 TRBV30 CVWSPGQWQETQYF TGTGTCTGGTCTCCGGGACAGTGGCAAGAGACCCAGTACTTC
TRBJ2-1 NA NA 17 TRBV20-1 CSASYGKTYSSYNEQFF TGCAGTGCTAGTTATGGTAAAACTTACAGCTCCTACAATGAGCAGTTCTTC
TRBJ2-5 many TRBD1 16 TRBV18 CASSPGDRTFQETQYF TGTGCCAGCTCACCAGGGGACAGGACCTTCCAAGAGACCCAGTACTTC
TRBJ1-1 many NA 14 TRBV9 CASSGWGSSTEAFF TGTGCCAGCAGCGGGTGGGGATCGAGCACTGAAGCTTTCTTT
TRBJ1-1 few NA 15 TRBV12-3/TRBV12-4 CASSSGGAGSTEAFF TGTGCCAGCAGTTCCGGGGGGGCAGGGTCCACTGAAGCTTTCTTT
TRBJ2-3 NA TRBD1 16 TRBV27 CASSLLGQGSTDTQYF TGTGCCAGCAGTCTTCTCGGACAGGGCAGCACAGATACGCAGTATTTT
TRBJ2-3 few TRBD2 15 TRBV2 CASSPGGASTDTQYF TGTGCCAGCAGTCCCGGGGGGGCTAGCACAGATACGCAGTATTTT
TRBJ2-2 many NA 14 TRBV7-9 CASSFGRGGEELFF TGTGCCAGCAGCTTTGGCAGGGGTGGTGAGGAGCTGTTTTTT
TRBJ2-7 few TRBD2 14 TRBV9 CASSVSAGAYEQYF TGTGCCAGCAGCGTTTCAGCGGGGGCCTACGAGCAGTACTTC
TRBJ1-5 few NA 13 TRBV7-2 CASSRQQNQPQHF TGTGCCAGCAGTAGACAGCAGAATCAGCCCCAGCATTTT
TRBJ2-7 few NA 14 TRBV29-1 CSVVGQGSSYEQYF TGCAGCGTAGTTGGGCAGGGGAGCTCCTACGAGCAGTACTTC
TRBJ2-7 NA TRBD1 15 TRBV4-2 CASSQEPGQGYEQYF TGTGCCAGCAGCCAAGAACCCGGACAGGGCTACGAGCAGTACTTC
TRBJ2-7 many NA 15 TRBV3-1 CASSQGGAYSYEQYF TGTGCCAGCAGCCAAGGAGGGGCCTACTCCTACGAGCAGTACTTC
TRBJ2-3 many NA 15 TRBV7-2 CASSLNGGRADTQYF TGTGCCAGCAGCTTAAATGGGGGCCGGGCAGATACGCAGTATTTT
TRBJ2-2 many NA 15 TRBV12-3/TRBV12-4 CASSLLKAFAGELFF TGTGCCAGCAGTTTATTGAAAGCGTTCGCCGGGGAGCTGTTTTTT
TRBJ1-2 NA NA 13 TRBV7-6 CASSVGTNYGYTF TGTGCCAGCAGCGTAGGAACTAACTATGGCTACACCTTC
TRBJ1-2 many TRBD1 16 TRBV5-1 CASSLAGGHSNYGYTF TGCGCCAGCAGCTTGGCAGGGGGCCACTCTAACTATGGCTACACCTTC
TRBJ1-2 many TRBD1 13 TRBV6-2/TRBV6-3 CASRTGLADGYTF TGTGCCAGCAGGACAGGGCTGGCGGATGGCTACACCTTC
TRBJ2-3 many TRBD1 15 TRBV29-1 CSVDLWDRGKTTQYF TGCAGCGTTGATCTCTGGGACAGGGGGAAAACCACGCAGTATTTT
TRBJ2-7 many NA 16 TRBV7-2 CASSLAGSDGSYEQYF TGTGCCAGCAGCTTAGCGGGTTCGGACGGTTCCTACGAGCAGTACTTC
TRBJ2-3 few TRBD1 12 TRBV11-2 CASGLTGNTQYF TGTGCCAGCGGATTGACAGGGAATACGCAGTATTTT
TRBJ2-4 few TRBD1 11 TRBV6-2/TRBV6-3 CASGQGNIQYF TGTGCCAGCGGACAGGGGAACATTCAGTACTTC
TRBJ2-3 NA TRBD2 16 TRBV4-1 CASSQDWGGITDTQYF TGCGCCAGCAGCCAAGATTGGGGGGGGATCACAGATACGCAGTATTTT
TRBJ2-3 many TRBD1 14 TRBV27 CASSRDRAKDTQYF TGTGCCAGCAGTCGGGACAGGGCTAAAGATACGCAGTATTTT
TRBJ1-2 many NA 15 TRBV7-9 CASSLAGTDPIGYTF TGTGCCAGCAGCTTAGCCGGGACGGATCCGATTGGCTACACCTTC
TRBJ1-1 many NA 12 TRBV11-2 CASSSGQSEAFF TGTGCCAGCAGCTCAGGACAGTCTGAAGCTTTCTTT
TRBJ1-1 many NA 17 TRBV5-4 CASGLGHRTRMNTEAFF TGTGCCAGCGGTCTCGGACATCGGACCCGCATGAACACTGAAGCTTTCTTT
TRBJ2-7 many NA 14 TRBV9 CASSATGDAYEQYF TGTGCCAGCAGCGCAACAGGAGATGCCTACGAGCAGTACTTC
TRBJ2-7 NA NA 14 TRBV4-2 CASSLNPDGYEQYF TGTGCCAGCAGCCTAAACCCGGACGGGTACGAGCAGTACTTC
TRBJ1-6 many NA 16 TRBV7-9 CASSSRSERGNSPLHF TGTGCCAGCAGCTCCCGCTCGGAAAGGGGAAATTCACCCCTCCACTTT
TRBJ1-6 few NA 14 TRBV7-9 CASSLVGGQPPLHF TGTGCCAGCAGCTTAGTCGGGGGTCAGCCACCCCTCCACTTT
TRBJ2-5 NA NA 15 TRBV4-1 CASSQDGGREETQYF TGCGCCAGCAGCCAAGATGGGGGGCGCGAAGAGACCCAGTACTTC
TRBJ2-7 few TRBD2 20 TRBV11-2 CASSFPHRGTSGLSSYEQYF TGTGCCAGCAGCTTCCCGCATAGGGGGACTAGCGGCCTGAGCTCCTACGAGCAGTACTTC
TRBJ1-1 NA NA 13 TRBV7-2 CASSFKRNTEAFF TGTGCCAGCAGCTTCAAGAGGAACACTGAAGCTTTCTTT
TRBJ1-3 many TRBD1 14 TRBV2 CASSVRGQGNTIYF TGTGCCAGCAGTGTTAGGGGGCAAGGAAACACCATATATTTT
TRBJ1-1 NA NA 12 TRBV11-2 CASSWSDTEAFF TGTGCCAGCAGCTGGTCGGACACTGAAGCTTTCTTT
TRBJ2-4 many TRBD1 13 TRBV4-1 CASSPGTGLIQYF TGCGCCAGCAGCCCTGGGACAGGGTTGATTCAGTACTTC
TRBJ2-1 many TRBD2 18 TRBV12-5 CASGPERGPSISYNEQFF TGTGCTAGTGGTCCCGAGCGGGGACCCTCTATCTCCTACAATGAGCAGTTCTTC
TRBJ1-1 few TRBD1 15 TRBV5-6 CASSRLDRASTEAFF TGTGCCAGCAGCCGGCTAGACAGGGCGAGCACTGAAGCTTTCTTT